Sequencing of this TCR beta chain was carried out in a study of blood T cell repertoires in COVID-19. Whole-study context: The origin of the acute and convalescent COVID-19 samples was the United States, Italy and Spain. T cells, B-cell-depleted T cells, or PBMCs provided the cDNA or gDNA that served as material.

The CDR3 totals 16 residues. The V gene's germline CDR1 is DFQATT and CDR2 SNEGSKA (reference sequence). J lost 2 bases, V lost 3 bases, and 10 bases had no gene match. Recruitment covered about two dozen US areas and drew participants whose ages spanned roughly 18 to 89 years. Original analysis: Reference gene primer amplification gave nucleated cell count estimates. TCRdb's table, derived via immunoSEQ multiplex PCR, lists solely in-frame clones and lacks some. That table gives V, J and clone size, and the DNA gave D and trimming. The data hold about 380,000 clones, with about 87% observed a single time.

The sequence was collected from a man younger than 40 who had recovered from COVID-19. The chain links TRBV20-1 to TRBJ2-3; TRBD2 matches 8 bases. The sample consisted of PBMCs or T cells enriched from blood (not recorded which). In DNA, the CDR3 is TGCAGTGCTAGTCGGTGGGTAGCGGGGTCCACAGATACGCAGTATTTT. Translation gives CSASRWVAGSTDTQYF.